This T cell receptor beta chain was sequenced during a study of blood T cell repertoires in COVID-19. Study summary: In each case, the material was cDNA or gDNA derived from T cells, B-cell-depleted T cells, or PBMCs.

Looked up from germline, CDR1 is SGHTA and CDR2 is FQGNSA. V shed 5 bases and J 1 base; nucleotides not matched to a gene: 5. This CDR3 comprises 15 residues. Per the original data handling: Researchers report that nucleated cell counts were estimated from reference gene primer amplification. The data were produced by immunoSEQ multiplex PCR, yet TCRdb's version contains in-frame clones alone and is incomplete. V, J and clone size are taken as reported in that table, and D and trimming were inferred from the DNA itself. Of a few hundred thousand clones in the sample, about 89% are singletons; the top ten hold around 4%. The age range of participants was 18 to 89 years, with residence in about two dozen US areas. Participants reported their clinical history, and cohort assignment relied on those reports.

The chain couples TRBV7-2 to TRBJ2-1, with 7 bases identical to TRBD2. Sequencing used PBMCs or T cells enriched from blood (not recorded which). This TCR derives from a woman aged 30 to 39 who had recovered from COVID-19. CDR3 nucleotide sequence: TGTGCCAGCAGCACCTGGGGGGGGTCCTACAATGAGCAGTTCTTC. The encoded protein is CASSTWGGSYNEQFF.